Each of the 8 T cell receptor beta chains below was sequenced from the same sample in a study of T cells in Graves' hyperthyroidism and ophthalmopathy. Template material for amplifying TCR beta CDR3 regions consisted of RNA transcripts. The HTBI primer set was used in a first-round RT-PCR of the TCR CDR3. TCRdb redid the calling of the multiplex PCR reads with MiXCR, one entry per CDR3 protein. The sample records more than 450,000 distinct CDR3 sequences, less than 15% being singletons. Sequencing used blood. The receptors were gathered from a woman aged 40 to 49 with Graves' hyperthyroidism.

This clonotype occurred many times. The rearrangement joins TRBV2 to TRBJ1-2; D not resolved. CDR3 length: 17 residues. Trimming cost V 2 bases and J 0 bases, with 16 bases left between them. Per the germline V gene, CDR1 is SNHLY and CDR2 is FYNNEI. The CDR3 here is CASSESGASDPNYGYTF. For the CDR3, the DNA is TGTGCCAGCAGTGAATCAGGCGCTTCCGACCCTAACTATGGCTACACCTTC.

The V call is TRBV6-1, the J call TRBJ1-1, with 9 bases identical to TRBD1. The CDR3 length is 16 residues. Germline loops: CDR1 MNHNS, CDR2 SASEGT. With V trimmed by 5 bases and J by 1 base, 8 bases remained unmatched. CDR3 nucleotide sequence: TGTGCCAGCAGTACCACGAAGACAGGGGGGAACACTGAAGCTTTCTTT. As protein: CASSTTKTGGNTEAFF.

This clonotype was counted ten times or more. The germline gene is not matched at one end of the junction; a read error may be the cause. The chain has TRBV7-8 and TRBJ2-1; D not resolved. Germline loops: CDR1 SGHVS, CDR2 FQNEAQ. This CDR3 has 15 residues. The chain's CDR3 is CAGSLSASSYNEQFF. Written as DNA, the CDR3 is TGTGCCGGCAGCTTATCAGCTAGCTCCTACAATGAGCAGTTCTTC.

The J gene is TRBJ1-1, the V gene TRBV6-1, with D possibly matching TRBD1 (6 bases). Germline CDR1 and CDR2: MNHNS and SASEGT. The CDR3 extends over 13 amino acids. V lost 6 bases and J lost 3, with 11 bases in between. The CDR3 region has the DNA TGTGCCAGCAGAGGACAGTTTGACACTGAAGCTTTCTTT. Its translation is CASRGQFDTEAFF.

The table lists this clonotype with a few counts. This chain joins TRBV20-1 and TRBJ2-1; 11 nucleotides match TRBD2. J gave up 6 bases and V 6 bases, and 13 bases lay outside the gene matches. This CDR3 has 16 residues. CDR1 and CDR2 (germline): DFQATT, SNEGSKA (reference sequence). In DNA, the CDR3 is TGCAGTGCAACCAAACCGACTAGCGGGGTAATCAATGAGCAGTTCTTC. It is translated as CSATKPTSGVINEQFF.

This clonotype was observed a handful of times. The V gene is TRBV12-3 or TRBV12-4, the J gene TRBJ1-2, with 8 bases fitting TRBD1. J gave up 11 bases and V 1 base, and 12 bases lay outside the gene matches. The CDR3 totals 15 residues. The CDR3 DNA is TGTGCCAGCAGTTTAGTAGGGACAGGCTCCTCCCGGTACACCTTC. Protein product: CASSLVGTGSSRYTF.

This clonotype was picked up many times. The rearrangement links TRBV18 to TRBJ2-3, with D possibly called TRBD1 or TRBD2 (5 bases each). CDR3 length: 16 amino acids. Germline-derived CDR1 and CDR2 are KGHSH and LQKENI. V lost 3 bases to trimming and J lost 5 bases, with 18 bases between them. CDR3 sequence reads: CASSPPVGEKQDTQYF. The CDR3 coding sequence is TGTGCCAGCTCACCTCCAGTGGGGGAGAAACAAGATACGCAGTATTTT.

The rearrangement uses TRBV28 and TRBJ2-4; the match to TRBD2 covers 11 bases. The germline V gene has CDR1 MDHEN and CDR2 SYDVKM. The CDR3 is made up of 19 amino acids. The V gene end was trimmed by 2 bases and the J gene end by 0 bases; junction bases not matched to a gene: 9. CDR3 amino acids: CASSLPLAGGGIAKNIQYF. In DNA, the CDR3 is TGTGCCAGCAGTTTACCCCTAGCGGGAGGAGGAATAGCCAAAAACATTCAGTACTTC.